The rows below give T cell receptor beta chains drawn from one sample of a study of T cell responses to AZD1222 COVID-19 vaccine. Here immunoSEQ multiplex PCR was the method, and the copy in TCRdb shows in-frame clones only, minus some. The sample has 150,000 to 180,000 clones, 80% to 90% seen once. The sample was peripheral blood, taken after recovery from COVID-19. The source is an adult who had recovered from COVID-19. Both conserved end residues are part of each CDR3. D genes are given only for firm matches. Not every row has a clone size; where given, it reads once, few, many or a size class.

clone_size	v_call	d_call	j_call	cdr3_nt	cdr3_aa
once	TRBV29-1	-	TRBJ2-2	TGCAGCGTGGCTTGGGGGGGGCCCGACACCGGGGAGCTGTTTTTT	CSVAWGGPDTGELFF
-	TRBV5-6	TRBD1	TRBJ2-7	TGTGCCAGCAGCTTGGGACAGGGTTTTTACGAGCAGTACTTC	CASSLGQGFYEQYF
-	TRBV4-3	-	TRBJ1-2	TGCGCCAGCAGCCAGATTTCCGGGACTATAGGCTATGGCTACACCTTC	CASSQISGTIGYGYTF
-	TRBV7-3	TRBD2	TRBJ2-1	TGTGCCAGCAGCTTAAGTGGTGGCGGGAGGGCCGATAATGAGCAGTTCTTC	CASSLSGGGRADNEQFF
few	TRBV5-4	TRBD2	TRBJ2-5	TGTGCCAGCAGCCCAGGGACTAGCGGCCAAGAGACCCAGTACTTC	CASSPGTSGQETQYF
once	TRBV2	-	TRBJ2-7	TGTGCCAGCAGTGGGGACGGGGGTGCCTACGAGCAGTACTTC	CASSGDGGAYEQYF
-	TRBV4-3	TRBD1	TRBJ1-2	TGCGCCAGCAGCTCTGACAGGGGAAACTATGGCTACACCTTC	CASSSDRGNYGYTF
-	TRBV19	-	TRBJ2-7	TGTGCCACCTCAACCCGGGGCGAGCTTTCCTACGAGCAGTACTTC	CATSTRGELSYEQYF
once	TRBV4-2	-	TRBJ1-2	TGTGCCAGCAGCCAAGATCAAGGCGGGGGGAACTACACCTTC	CASSQDQGGGNYTF
-	TRBV3-1/TRBV3-2	-	TRBJ1-6	TGTGCCAGCAGCCAAGGGCAGGCGACTAATTCACCCCTCCACTTT	CASSQGQATNSPLHF
-	TRBV20-1	TRBD2	TRBJ2-1	TGCAGTGCTAGTTGGACTAGCGGGAACTACGGGCATGAGCAGTTCTTC	CSASWTSGNYGHEQFF
few	TRBV12-3/TRBV12-4	-	TRBJ2-5	TGTGCCAGCAGTTTGCTCCAAGAGACCCAGTACTTC	CASSLLQETQYF
-	TRBV5-1	-	TRBJ1-2	TGCGCCAGCAGCCAGGACGGCCAGGGAGGCTACACCTTC	CASSQDGQGGYTF
-	TRBV29-1	-	TRBJ1-2	TGCAGCGTTGAGATCAGGGATCTTCGAGTCTACACCTTC	CSVEIRDLRVYTF
-	TRBV11-2	TRBD1	TRBJ2-1	TGTGCCAGCAGCTTATTGGGGACAGGGGGCTACAATGAGCAGTTCTTC	CASSLLGTGGYNEQFF
-	TRBV28	-	TRBJ1-2	TGTGCCAGCAGTCTCTCCTTCCATCCTGGGGACTATGGCTACACCTTC	CASSLSFHPGDYGYTF
-	TRBV16	TRBD1	TRBJ1-2	TGTGCCAGCAGCCAATCGGGACAGGGGACGCGCTACACCTTC	CASSQSGQGTRYTF
few	TRBV21-1	-	TRBJ2-5	TGTGCCAGCAGCAAAATGGCTTGGGGGACAGGTGACCAAGAGACCCAGTACTTC	CASSKMAWGTGDQETQYF